The source of this TCR beta chain is a study of spatial heterogeneity in lung cancer. Study details: Detected beta-chain sequences consistently exceeded alpha-chain sequences.

Time point indicated: blood at routine non-recurrence follow-up after resection. Unsorted tumor, nontumor lung tissue or cryopreserved PBMC supplied the whole RNA. The CDR3 runs 14 residues. With 6 bases clipped from V and 7 bases from J, the junction kept 8 bases outside the gene matches. Per the germline V gene, CDR1 is SGHVS and CDR2 is FQNEAQ. The presence of a unique molecular identifier marked each TCR cDNA molecule. A single record per CDR3 protein comes from TCRdb applying MiXCR to the 5' RACE reads. The table lists around 27,000 distinct CDR3 sequences, 6% of them singletons. The V and J genes are TRBV7-8 and TRBJ2-5, with TRBD1 identical over 10 bases. The sequence was collected from a male donor with early-stage non-small cell lung cancer. The sample was PBMCs, taken at follow-up. CDR3 sequence reads: CASSRTGGMGTQYF. In nucleotides, the CDR3 is TGTGCCAGCAGTAGGACAGGGGGAATGGGGACCCAGTACTTC.